This T cell receptor beta chain comes out of a study of T cell repertoires in cytomegalovirus infection. At the level of the study: CMV infection plus the matching HLA type was flagged by public TCR beta signatures.

This CDR3 region has 13 residues. V lost 4 bases, J lost 6 bases, and 10 bases lay in between. CDR1 and CDR2 (germline): SGDLS, YYNGEE. This clonotype has more than one count but fewer than ten. The antigen is unknown. TCRdb re-called the reads through MiXCR, storing one row per CDR3 protein. Of some 99,000 distinct CDR3 sequences in the sample, 29% are singletons; the top ten hold around 80%. The rearrangement links TRBV9 to TRBJ2-2; D remains ambiguous. The receptor was isolated from a human donor in good health (CMV status not recorded). Some clones in this sample may be carry-over from other donors' samples. Material: CD8+ T cells from cultured PBMCs, obtained from culture after CMV antigen stimulation. The CDR3 coding sequence is TGTGCCAGCAGCCCAGGAAGCTCCGGGGAGCTGTTTTTT. This sequence encodes CASSPGSSGELFF.